This TCR beta chain was found in a study of technical replicates of blood from a handful of donors. TCRdb's copy holds only in-frame clones and misses some; the assay was immunoSEQ multiplex PCR. The sample yields tens of thousands of clones, 90% to 95% seen once. The specimen sequenced was T cells isolated from PBMCs. The source of this sequence is a human donor in good health.

The CDR3 reads CASRPQDRVNGELFF. The CDR3 nucleotides are TGTGCCAGCAGGCCGCAAGACAGGGTAAACGGGGAGCTGTTTTTT. The rearrangement links TRBV27 to TRBJ2-2; 7 nucleotides agree with TRBD1. J lost 7 bases, V lost 6 bases, and 11 bases had no gene match. The CDR3 is 15 residues long. CDR1 MNHEY and CDR2 SMNVEV come from the germline V gene (reference sequence).